This TCR beta chain emerged from a study of read filtering for tumor transcriptome and immune sequencing. Study at large: Transcriptome libraries were built from DNase-treated RNA. Whole-study results and caveats: The CD138-negative fraction was mixed bone marrow immune cells, not pure T cells.

This CDR3 comprises 16 residues. Germline loops: CDR1 SGHVS, CDR2 FNYEAQ. The trim removed 0 bases at V and 1 base at J, leaving 2 bases unmatched. Bone marrow was sampled from every patient at the time of active disease. From about 400 ng of RNA, a library with molecular barcoded alpha/delta and beta/gamma adaptors was made. One entry per CDR3 protein results from TCRdb running MiXCR on the reads. The table includes roughly 69,000 distinct CDR3 sequences, roughly 13% detected once. At least ten counts were recorded for this clonotype. What it binds is unknown. The rearrangement joins TRBV7-6 to TRBJ2-2, with TRBD2 matching 7 bases. Sequencing was carried out using a population of CD138-negative cells sorted from bone marrow. This clonotype originated in a donor aged 40 or over with multiple myeloma. CDR3 protein: CASSLAASGNTGELFF. The CDR3 region has the DNA TGTGCCAGCAGCTTAGCGGCTAGCGGGAACACCGGGGAGCTGTTTTTT.